Shown below are 21 T cell receptor beta chains from a single sample sequenced in a study of Ad26.COV2.S vaccination and SARS-CoV-2 variants. The method was immunoSEQ multiplex PCR; TCRdb's version includes in-frame clones alone and lacks a portion of them. The top ten hold about 13% of the sample, which has about 480,000 clones, about 83% seen once. Treatment noted: some 19 received Ad26.COV2.S at low or high dose, single or two shots; several received placebo; per-sample allocation not given. Samples analyzed were those drawn on day 63 after the first vaccine or placebo injection. This sample comprised peripheral blood, obtained in a trial of Ad26.COV2.S vaccine versus placebo. All receptors come from a person aged 18-65 years who received the Ad26.COV2.S COVID-19 vaccine or a placebo.

The chain combines TRBV28 with TRBJ1-3; 7 nucleotides agree with TRBD1. The trim removed 6 bases at V and 4 bases at J, leaving 6 bases unmatched. Germline CDR1 and CDR2: MDHEN and SYDVKM. The CDR3 length is 14 residues. In DNA, the CDR3 is TGTGCCAGCAGAGGGACAGTCTCCGGAAACACCATATATTTT. It encodes CASRGTVSGNTIYF.

This CDR3 reads CASGSQFF. For the CDR3, the DNA is TGTGCCAGCGGTTCTCAGTTCTTC. This chain uses TRBV28 with TRBJ2-1; D is ambiguous. This CDR3 has 8 residues. V lost 8 bases to trimming and J lost 13 bases, with 6 bases between them. Germline values: CDR1 MDHEN, CDR2 SYDVKM.

The chain has TRBV20-1 and TRBJ1-2; no definite D call. The germline V and J ends were trimmed by 1 base and 7 bases, with 7 bases remaining between them. This CDR3 contains 11 residues. Germline CDR1 and CDR2: DFQATT and SNEGSKA (reference sequence). The CDR3 sequence is CSARVLSGYTF. The CDR3, as DNA: TGCAGTGCTAGAGTGTTGTCTGGCTACACCTTC.

The chain employs TRBV25-1 and TRBJ2-1; D is ambiguous. Germline CDR1 and CDR2: MGHDK and SYGVNS. Trimming took off 5 bases at V and 1 base at J, with 9 bases between the two ends. The CDR3 runs to 14 residues. CDR3 region: CASSRVGSYNEQFF. CDR3 DNA sequence: TGTGCCAGCAGTCGGGTCGGGTCCTACAATGAGCAGTTCTTC.

This rearrangement joins TRBV28 to TRBJ1-2; 7 positions match TRBD1. Germline V gives CDR1 MDHEN, CDR2 SYDVKM. CDR3 length: 15 amino acids. V dropped 3 bases and J dropped 2; count of bases not matched to a gene: 6. CDR3 nucleotide sequence: TGTGCCAGCAGTTTGGGGGGGACAGAGAACTATGGCTACACCTTC. This encodes CASSLGGTENYGYTF.

Of note for this clone: Within the sample, other DNA sequences also encode this same CDR3. V is TRBV9 and J is TRBJ2-7, with 8 bases lining up with TRBD1. J was trimmed by 3 bases and V by 3 bases; bases with no gene match: 5. This CDR3 is 14 amino acids long. Per germline, CDR1 SGDLS and CDR2 YYNGEE. CDR3 in DNA: TGTGCCAGCAGCGCCCGGGACAGGAGCTACGAGCAGTACTTC. Translating it yields CASSARDRSYEQYF.

The CDR3 is CASSRGTTDWTDTQYF. The CDR3, as DNA: TGTGCCAGCAGCAGAGGGACTACCGACTGGACAGATACGCAGTATTTT. The chain links TRBV9 to TRBJ2-3; 7 nucleotides line up with TRBD2. Germline CDR1 reads SGDLS; CDR2 reads YYNGEE. The CDR3 runs 16 residues. J gave up 3 bases and V 4 bases, and 11 bases lay outside the gene matches.

V is TRBV4-3 and J is TRBJ2-7; 11 bases map to TRBD1. The CDR3 consists of 17 residues. V gave up 1 base and J gave up 0 bases; unmatched junction bases: 5. Germline assignment: CDR1 LGHNA and CDR2 YSLEER. CDR3 in DNA: TGCGCCAGCAGCCAAGGGACAGGGGGCTTCTACTCCTACGAGCAGTACTTC. Protein sequence: CASSQGTGGFYSYEQYF.

This chain joins TRBV30 and TRBJ1-1; a weak D match, TRBD1 (6 bases). The CDR3 extends over 17 amino acids. In germline, CDR1 is GTSNPN, CDR2 SVGIG (reference sequence). V lost 3 bases, J lost 1 base, and 21 bases lay in between. In DNA form, the CDR3 reads TGTGCCTGGAGCAGGCCGGGGGGCGCGGTTAAGAACACTGAAGCTTTCTTT. Protein sequence: CAWSRPGGAVKNTEAFF.

The rearrangement joins TRBV6-2 or TRBV6-3 to TRBJ2-1; 9 bases line up with TRBD1. Losses at the gene ends were 2 bases for V and 3 bases for J; bases not matched to a gene: 5. The CDR3 sequence is 16 residues long. Germline lookup yields CDR1 MNHEY and CDR2 SVGEGT. The CDR3 nucleotides read TGTGCCAGCAGTTACCTTAGGGGACAGGGCTACAATGAGCAGTTCTTC. Its protein is CASSYLRGQGYNEQFF.

In the case of this clone: Different DNA sequences within this sample yield the same CDR3. V is TRBV9 and J is TRBJ1-2, with no clear D. The CDR3 has 13 amino acids. Germline CDR1 and CDR2: SGDLS and YYNGEE. V was cut by 0 bases and J by 5 bases, with 8 bases left in between. CDR3 residues: CASSVADGYGYTF. As DNA, the CDR3 is TGTGCCAGCAGCGTAGCGGACGGTTATGGCTACACCTTC.

This clone was recorded only once. V and J are TRBV28 and TRBJ2-7; weak D call: TRBD2 (6 bases). The CDR3 covers 17 residues. Trimming pared 6 bases from V and 4 bases from J, leaving 25 bases between. Germline V gives CDR1 MDHEN, CDR2 SYDVKM. In DNA form, the CDR3 reads TGTGCCAGCAGATTTCTTTCACAGCCGGGAGATCGGTACGAGCAGTACTTC. Amino acid sequence: CASRFLSQPGDRYEQYF.

This rearrangement joins TRBV5-4 to TRBJ2-3; possible D gene TRBD2, 6 bases. The CDR3 runs 15 residues. Trimming cost V 7 bases and J 3 bases, with 18 bases left between them. Germline V gene lookup returns CDR1 SGHNT and CDR2 YYREEE (reference sequence). The DNA of the CDR3 is TGTGCCAGCTCGGCGAGAGCGGGCTTTACAGATACGCAGTATTTT. This translates into CASSARAGFTDTQYF.

The genes are TRBV21-1 and TRBJ2-7. TRBV21-1 is flagged as a pseudogene. The CDR3 runs 14 residues. CDR3 bases: TGTGCCAGCAACAGCCTAGGACCTAACTACGAGCAGTACTTC. Translation gives CASNSLGPNYEQYF.

The genes are TRBV28 and TRBJ2-1, with 8 bases fitting TRBD2. Germline V gene data show CDR1 as MDHEN and CDR2 as SYDVKM. The CDR3 is made up of 16 amino acids. The V segment lost 3 bases and the J segment 5 bases; nucleotides outside the gene matches: 9. CDR3 amino acids: CASSLFQNSGDNEQFF. The CDR3 DNA sequence: TGTGCCAGCAGTTTGTTCCAGAATAGCGGGGACAATGAGCAGTTCTTC.

The V call is TRBV19, the J call TRBJ1-2; D gene uncertain. CDR3 length equals 17 residues. Germline-derived CDR1 and CDR2 are LNHDA and SQIVND (reference sequence). Trimming left V 7 bases short and J 2 bases short, with 23 bases between. The CDR3 protein is CASNPTPPGTGNYGYTF. Here the CDR3 DNA reads TGTGCCAGTAACCCCACCCCCCCAGGAACGGGCAACTATGGCTACACCTTC.

The genes are TRBV9 and TRBJ1-3, with TRBD1 as a possible D gene (6 bases). This CDR3 contains 14 residues. With 3 bases removed from V and 2 bases from J, the gap between germline ends came to 9 bases. In germline, CDR1 is SGDLS, CDR2 YYNGEE. Here the CDR3 reads CASSATGPGNTIYF. Written as DNA, the CDR3 is TGTGCCAGCAGCGCGACAGGTCCTGGAAACACCATATATTTT. Full variable domain (outside the CDR3, taken from reference TRBV9 and TRBJ1-3): DSGVTQTPKHLITATGQRVTLRCSPRSGDLSVYWYQQSLDQGLQFLIQYYNGEERAKGNILERFSAQQFPDLHSELNLSSLELGDSALYFCASSATGPGNTIYFGEGSWLTVV.

The chain is built from TRBV29-1 and TRBJ2-5, with 7 bases identical to TRBD1. CDR1 is SQVTM, CDR2 ANQGSEA, per germline. This CDR3 region has 13 residues. The ends lost 3 bases at V and 4 bases at J; junction bases unmatched: 5. The CDR3 DNA sequence: TGCAGCGTTGACCCGGCAGGGGGAGAGACCCAGTACTTC. Its protein is CSVDPAGGETQYF.

The chain carries TRBV5-1 and TRBJ2-1, with D perhaps matching TRBD1 (6 bases). The CDR3 runs to 15 residues. Germline V gene sequence: CDR1 SGHRS, CDR2 YFSETQ. V lost 5 bases, J lost 6 bases, and 18 bases lay in between. CDR3 in DNA: TGCGCCAGCAGGACGCTGACAGGATCTGGCAATGAGCAGTTCTTC. As protein: CASRTLTGSGNEQFF.

About this clone itself: Other nucleotide sequences from this sample produce the same CDR3. The rearrangement joins TRBV9 to TRBJ2-7; D is uncertain. This CDR3 region has 14 residues. V lost 0 bases, J lost 0 bases, and 7 bases lay in between. The germline gives CDR1 SGDLS, CDR2 YYNGEE. The CDR3 nucleotides are TGTGCCAGCAGCGTAGGATCAAGCTCCTACGAGCAGTACTTC. Its translation: CASSVGSSSYEQYF.

The rearrangement joins TRBV6-5 to TRBJ2-1; no clear D. The CDR3 sequence is 14 residues long. CDR1 and CDR2 (germline): MNHEY, SVGAGI. Between the trimmed V and J ends, which lost 6 bases and 2 bases, there was a span of 11 bases. The CDR3 protein is CASRMDHAYNEQFF. The DNA for the CDR3 is TGTGCCAGCAGGATGGACCATGCCTACAATGAGCAGTTCTTC.